This T cell receptor (beta chain) was sequenced in a study of T cell changes during pregnancy in multiple sclerosis (dated by TCRdb to about 2019). In terms of the full investigation: Changes in the T cell repertoire over the course of pregnancy were examined in this study in women with multiple sclerosis.

The library was made by the immunoSEQ multiplex PCR assay. TCRdb limited this immuneACCESS table to in-frame rearrangements with V and J called. A share of clones is missing; checked studies link under half to unresolved V genes, and the rest is unexplained. In all, the sample holds approximately 15,000 clones, and 84% of those were seen once. Of the sample, 18% falls within the top ten clones. To note about this clone: Its target antigen remains unknown. The sample holds no much larger clone one base away, and base qualities are not on file.

CDR1 and CDR2, looked up from the germline V gene (reference sequence), are MNHNY and SVGAGI. The CDR3 measures 15 amino acids from cysteine to phenylalanine. The retained sequence is limited to the CDR3, 45 bases, with the frame set at the first base. The junction carries 13 bases between V and J, which are trimmed by 5 bases and 0 bases respectively. The chain joins TRBV6-6 to TRBJ1-1, with the D gene too uncertain to name. This receptor was taken from a female donor in good health, enrolled as a control in a pregnancy study. This material consisted of CD8+ T cells from peripheral blood mononuclear cells, taken in the third trimester of pregnancy. DNA sequence: TGTGCCAGCAGTCCCCCGGCAGCGGTGAACACTGAAGCTTTCTTT. Its translation is CASSPPAAVNTEAFF.